There are many counts of the clone carrying this T cell receptor (beta chain). These data belong to a study of T cells in Graves' hyperthyroidism and ophthalmopathy. Amplified regions were TCR beta CDR3 sequences from RNA transcripts. TCR CDR3 regions were first amplified by RT-PCR with HTBI primers. TCRdb fed the multiplex PCR reads into MiXCR, producing one record per CDR3 protein. Of a few hundred thousand distinct CDR3 sequences listed, around 16% are singletons. Germline CDR1 SGHRS, CDR2 YFSETQ. This CDR3 has 15 amino acids. V lost 4 bases and J lost 2, with 13 bases in between. Specimen: blood. This TCR was recovered from a woman between 25 and 40 years old with Graves' ophthalmopathy. The chain uses TRBV5-1 and TRBJ1-5, with a possible D match to TRBD1 (6 bases). The CDR3 DNA is TGCGCCAGCAGCGAAGTGTCAGGGGGCAATCAGCCCCAGCATTTT. Translated: CASSEVSGGNQPQHF.